A selection of T cell receptor beta chains follows, all from one sample in a study of cytomegalovirus exposure and HLA in healthy donors. Libraries were prepared by immunoSEQ multiplex PCR; TCRdb keeps only in-frame clonotypes and omits some of them. The table has more than 60,000 clones, 84% seen once; the top ten hold under 20%. Sequenced sample: PBMCs. The source of these receptors is a man in his 70s in good health and CMV-seropositive. Each CDR3 is given with its conserved first and last residue. The D gene is left open where the match is weak. The size field is filled for only some rows; it gives once, few, many or a size class.

>TRBD1|TRBJ1-2|TRBV28|.
CASSLQGGYGYTF
TGTGCCAGCAGCTTACAGGGGGGCTATGGCTACACCTTC
>TRBD1|TRBJ1-4|TRBV4-2|.
CASSQARGITNEKLFF
TGTGCCAGCAGCCAAGCCAGGGGGATAACTAATGAAAAACTGTTTTTT
>TRBD1|TRBJ2-2|TRBV7-3|.
CASRPPGTARTGELFF
TGTGCCAGCAGACCTCCCGGGACAGCCAGGACCGGGGAGCTGTTTTTT
>TRBD1|TRBJ1-2|TRBV19|few
CASSPRTGGADGYTF
TGTGCCAGTAGTCCGCGGACAGGGGGCGCGGATGGCTACACCTTC
>.|TRBJ1-5|TRBV7-2|.
CASSLALGQGNQPQHF
TGTGCCAGCAGCTTAGCGCTTGGGCAAGGCAATCAGCCCCAGCATTTT
>TRBD2|TRBJ2-3|TRBV5-1|few
CASSFAGGTDTQYF
TGCGCCAGCAGCTTCGCGGGAGGGACAGATACGCAGTATTTT
>TRBD2|TRBJ2-1|TRBV10-3|.
CAISESVLAGAGEQFF
TGTGCCATCAGTGAGTCGGTACTAGCGGGAGCGGGTGAGCAGTTCTTC
>.|TRBJ2-2|TRBV12-5|.
CASGTAAGYTGELFF
TGTGCTAGTGGCACGGCCGCAGGGTACACCGGGGAGCTGTTTTTT
>TRBD1|TRBJ2-3|TRBV29-1|.
CSVDQGGTDTQYF
TGCAGCGTCGACCAGGGGGGCACAGATACGCAGTATTTT
>TRBD2|TRBJ2-2|TRBV6-5|.
CASRGTSGYTGELFF
TGTGCCAGCAGAGGGACTAGCGGGTACACCGGGGAGCTGTTTTTT
>.|TRBJ2-7|TRBV2|.
CASLQGRGGSEQYF
TGTGCCAGCCTACAGGGAAGGGGGGGATCCGAGCAGTACTTC
>TRBD1|TRBJ2-2|TRBV2|.
CASTMDRATGELFF
TGTGCCAGCACCATGGACAGGGCCACCGGGGAGCTGTTTTTT
>.|TRBJ2-1|TRBV10-1|.
CASSSGQTSPGNEQFF
TGCGCCAGCAGTTCCGGACAGACTAGCCCGGGGAATGAGCAGTTCTTC
>.|TRBJ2-5|TRBV29-1|few
CSVWAGAQETQYF
TGCAGCGTTTGGGCAGGGGCCCAAGAGACCCAGTACTTC
>.|TRBJ1-2|TRBV7-9|.
CASSPPWEGGGYTF
TGTGCCAGCAGCCCCCCTTGGGAGGGCGGTGGCTACACCTTC
>.|TRBJ2-1|TRBV11-2|once
CASSLLGGNEQFF
TGTGCCAGCAGCCTGCTCGGGGGTAATGAGCAGTTCTTC
>TRBD1|TRBJ2-7|TRBV19|.
CIRAPRQGAKRYEQYF
TGTATCCGAGCCCCGAGACAGGGGGCGAAAAGGTACGAGCAGTACTTC
>.|TRBJ1-5|TRBV5-1|.
CASSLAGSNQPQHF
TGCGCCAGCAGCTTGGCCGGTAGCAATCAGCCCCAGCATTTT
>.|TRBJ2-1|TRBV10-3|.
CAISGGRSSYNEQFF
TGTGCCATCAGTGGAGGCAGAAGCTCCTACAATGAGCAGTTCTTC
>TRBD1|TRBJ2-7|TRBV5-4|.
CASSPGQGGAYEQYF
TGTGCCAGCAGCCCTGGACAGGGAGGCGCCTACGAGCAGTACTTC
>.|TRBJ1-2|TRBV11-1|.
CASSLVGSNYGYTF
TGTGCCAGCAGCTTAGTCGGGAGTAACTATGGCTACACCTTC
>TRBD1|TRBJ2-1|TRBV15|.
CATSRSTGTPYNEQFF
TGTGCCACCAGCAGATCGACAGGGACGCCATACAATGAGCAGTTCTTC
>TRBD2|TRBJ2-5|TRBV18|once
CASSIGTSQETQYF
TGTGCCAGCTCGATAGGGACTAGCCAAGAGACCCAGTACTTC
>.|TRBJ1-6|TRBV5-6|.
CASSLGDTSYNSPLHF
TGTGCCAGCAGCCTTGGGGACACCTCCTATAATTCACCCCTCCACTTT
>.|TRBJ2-7|TRBV6-5|.
CASSQNTYEQYF
TGTGCCAGCAGTCAAAACACATACGAGCAGTACTTC
>.|TRBJ1-1|TRBV7-6|few
CASSLEGHQNTEAFF
TGTGCCAGCAGCTTAGAGGGACACCAGAACACTGAAGCTTTCTTT
>TRBD1|TRBJ2-7|TRBV7-7|once
CASSERQGPYEQYF
TGTGCTAGCAGCGAAAGACAGGGACCCTACGAGCAGTACTTC
>TRBD2|TRBJ2-1|TRBV12-5|.
CASGSMSGNYYNEQFF
TGTGCTAGTGGTTCGATGAGCGGGAACTACTACAATGAGCAGTTCTTC
>TRBD1|TRBJ2-5|TRBV29-1|.
CSALKSGDRGQETQYF
TGCAGCGCGCTCAAATCCGGGGACAGGGGACAAGAGACCCAGTACTTC
>.|TRBJ1-4|TRBV15|few
CATSRDLWATNEKLFF
TGTGCCACCAGCAGAGATTTGTGGGCTACTAATGAAAAACTGTTTTTT
>TRBD2|TRBJ2-1|TRBV11-3|few
CASSLGGTSVENEQFF
TGTGCCAGCAGCTTAGGTGGGACTAGCGTCGAGAATGAGCAGTTCTTC
>.|TRBJ1-4|TRBV28|.
CASSLQGIKLFF
TGTGCCAGCAGTTTACAGGGGATTAAACTGTTTTTT
>.|TRBJ1-1|TRBV2|few
CASSTTGVNTEAFF
TGTGCCAGCAGTACGACAGGAGTGAACACTGAAGCTTTCTTT
>.|TRBJ2-5|TRBV7-3|.
CASSGGAGETQYF
TGTGCCAGCAGCGGGGGGGCCGGGGAGACCCAGTACTTC
>TRBD1|TRBJ2-1|TRBV7-2|.
CASSSWTGGNNEQFF
TGTGCCAGCAGCTCCTGGACAGGGGGCAACAATGAGCAGTTCTTC
>.|TRBJ1-5|TRBV6-1|once
CASSEADQPQHF
TGTGCCAGCAGTGAGGCAGATCAGCCCCAGCATTTT
>TRBD1|TRBJ2-4|TRBV2|.
CASSEDRVYIQYF
TGTGCCAGCAGCGAGGACAGGGTGTACATTCAGTACTTC
>.|TRBJ2-5|TRBV11-2|.
CASSLQNKETQYF
TGTGCCAGCAGCTTACAAAACAAAGAGACCCAGTACTTC
>.|TRBJ1-1|TRBV20-1|.
CSALRDTEAFF
TGCAGTGCGCTCAGGGACACTGAAGCTTTCTTT
>TRBD1|TRBJ1-4|TRBV18|.
CASSPFEDRNNEKLFF
TGTGCCAGCTCACCATTCGAGGACAGGAATAATGAAAAACTGTTTTTT